These T cell receptor beta chains were read from a single sample in a study of blood T cell repertoires in COVID-19. Using immunoSEQ multiplex PCR, the repertoire was profiled, and TCRdb retains in-frame clones only, with some absent. The sample yields 200,000 or so clones, roughly nine tenths seen once. Specimen: PBMCs or T cells enriched from blood (not recorded which). The receptors derive from a young woman who had recovered from COVID-19. The CDR3 runs from the conserved cysteine through the conserved F or W. A D gene is named only where the DNA matches it firmly. Size values are once, few and many counts, or a class for expanded clones, and some rows have none.

>.|.|TRBJ1-2|TRBV28
TGTGCCAGCAGTTCACGAACCCAGGGGTCCTATGGCTACACCTTC
CASSSRTQGSYGYTF
>TRBD1|once|TRBJ1-2|TRBV28
TGTGCCAGCAGTTTAGGGACAGCCAACTATGGCTACACCTTC
CASSLGTANYGYTF
>.|.|TRBJ1-4|TRBV14
TGTGCCAGCAGCCACACCGGGACATCTGCAACTAATGAAAAACTGTTTTTT
CASSHTGTSATNEKLFF
>.|.|TRBJ2-7|TRBV28
TGTGCCAGCAGTTTAAGTTCAGTGTCAGACTACGAGCAGTACTTC
CASSLSSVSDYEQYF
>.|.|TRBJ2-5|TRBV9
TGTGCCAGCGCCCCTGGAGTCGCGGGCAGCCAAGAGACCCAGTACTTC
CASAPGVAGSQETQYF
>TRBD1|.|TRBJ1-1|TRBV5-1
TGCGCCAGCAGCTTGAGGGGCCGGGACAGTGAAGCTTTCTTT
CASSLRGRDSEAFF
>TRBD2|.|TRBJ2-2|TRBV5-1
TGCGCCAGCAGCCGGGAGGGGGGCGACGGGGAGCTGTTTTTT
CASSREGGDGELFF
>TRBD1|.|TRBJ2-7|TRBV11-1
TGTGCCAGCAGCTCCCTAGGACAGGGACGCTCCTACGAGCAGTACTTC
CASSSLGQGRSYEQYF
>TRBD1|.|TRBJ1-5|TRBV6-5
TGTGCCAGCAGTCCAGACAGGGGTCAGCCCCAGCATTTT
CASSPDRGQPQHF
>TRBD1|.|TRBJ2-7|TRBV5-1
TGCGCCAGCAGCACGTACCGGGACAGCGGTTCCTACGAGCAGTACTTC
CASSTYRDSGSYEQYF
>.|.|TRBJ1-2|TRBV19
TGTGCCACCCAAGTCGGGGGGGCTGGCTACACCTTC
CATQVGGAGYTF
>TRBD1|.|TRBJ2-7|TRBV5-6
TGTGCCAGCAGCTTGGGAGGGACAGGGGTAGGAGGACTGTACTTC
CASSLGGTGVGGLYF
>.|once|TRBJ2-1|TRBV27
TGTGCCAGCAGTTACGGTCTAGCGCCTTACAATGAGCAGTTCTTC
CASSYGLAPYNEQFF
>.|.|TRBJ1-5|TRBV18
TGTGCCAGCTCAGCTTCGACAGGTAGCAATCAGCCCCAGCATTTT
CASSASTGSNQPQHF
>TRBD1|.|TRBJ2-1|TRBV5-1
TGCGCCAGCAGCTACTCCCAGGGGGCTGAGCAGTTCTTC
CASSYSQGAEQFF
>.|.|TRBJ2-2|TRBV10-3
TGTGCCATCAGTGACGGGGCCGGGGAGCTGTTTTTT
CAISDGAGELFF
>.|.|TRBJ1-5|TRBV3-1/TRBV3-2
TGTGCCAGCAGCCAAGGTGGGGGACTCGATCAGCCCCAGCATTTT
CASSQGGGLDQPQHF
>.|.|TRBJ1-1|TRBV2
TGTGCCAGCTCCAGCCTACCGGGGACTGAAGCTTTCTTT
CASSSLPGTEAFF
>.|.|TRBJ2-3|TRBV2
TGTGCCAGCAGGTATCCCCTGACAGATACGCAGTATTTT
CASRYPLTDTQYF
>.|.|TRBJ1-3|TRBV3-1/TRBV3-2
TGTGCCAGCAGCCTTCAGGGGCCTAACGTCGGAAACACCATATATTTT
CASSLQGPNVGNTIYF
>TRBD1|once|TRBJ2-5|TRBV3-1/TRBV3-2
TGTGCCAGCAGCCAAGAGGGACAGGGGTTATCTGACCAGTACTTC
CASSQEGQGLSDQYF
>TRBD1|.|TRBJ1-5|TRBV19
TGTGCCAGTACCAGGGGGCCCAGCAATCAGCCCCAGCATTTT
CASTRGPSNQPQHF
>.|few|TRBJ1-2|TRBV6-4
TGTGCCAGCTGCCGGAGGGGATTTAACTATGGCTACACCTTC
CASCRRGFNYGYTF
>TRBD1|few|TRBJ1-1|TRBV5-1
TGCGCCAGCAGCTTGGGTGGGACAGAACCGAGCACTGAAGCTTTCTTT
CASSLGGTEPSTEAFF
>TRBD1|once|TRBJ1-2|TRBV7-2
TGTGCCAGCAGCTTATTCCTCGACCGGGACAGGGGTGGCTACACCTTC
CASSLFLDRDRGGYTF
>TRBD2|.|TRBJ2-3|TRBV29-1
TGCAGCGTGACACTAGCGGGGGGAGATACGCAGTATTTT
CSVTLAGGDTQYF
>.|.|TRBJ2-5|TRBV11-2
TGTGCCAGCAGCCCGATACCAGATGCCCAAGAGACCCAGTACTTC
CASSPIPDAQETQYF
>.|.|TRBJ1-1|TRBV11-1
TGTGCCAGCAGGACCCACAGGGACACTGAAGCTTTCTTT
CASRTHRDTEAFF
>.|.|TRBJ1-1|TRBV28
TGTGCCAGCAGTTCCGCTGACAGAACTGAAGCTTTCTTT
CASSSADRTEAFF
>.|.|TRBJ1-5|TRBV5-1
TGCGCCAGCAGCTTAGGGGAATCTAGCAATCAGCCCCAGCATTTT
CASSLGESSNQPQHF
>.|.|TRBJ1-2|TRBV2
TGTGCCAGCAGATGGACAGAAAACTATGGCTACACCTTC
CASRWTENYGYTF
>.|.|TRBJ2-7|TRBV7-8
TGTGCCAGCAGCCCAACTGCTACAGGGTTCTACGAGCAGTACTTC
CASSPTATGFYEQYF
>TRBD2|.|TRBJ2-1|TRBV24-1
TGTGCCACCAGTGATTATCGGGGGGTATACAATGAGCAGTTCTTC
CATSDYRGVYNEQFF
>TRBD1|.|TRBJ1-4|TRBV2
TGTGCCACCTCGGACAGGTCTTTGGGTAATGAAAAACTGTTTTTT
CATSDRSLGNEKLFF
>.|.|TRBJ2-7|TRBV4-1
TGCGCCAGCAGCCAAGGGGGAGGAGGCTACGAGCAGTACTTC
CASSQGGGGYEQYF
>TRBD1|.|TRBJ2-2|TRBV5-4
TGTGCCAGCAGCTTGGATGGGGGCGAGACAGGGGGCCGAACCGGGGAGCTGTTTTTT
CASSLDGGETGGRTGELFF
>TRBD1|.|TRBJ2-1|TRBV7-9
TGTGCCAGCAGCATAACAGGGGGCGACGATGAGCAGTTCTTC
CASSITGGDDEQFF
>.|.|TRBJ1-1|TRBV4-1
TGCGCCAGCAGCCAAGATGGTAGGGGCGCTGAAGCTTTCTTT
CASSQDGRGAEAFF
>.|once|TRBJ2-3|TRBV2
TGTGCCTCATCAGCCACATCCGCAGGGATAGATACGCAGTATTTT
CASSATSAGIDTQYF
>.|.|TRBJ2-3|TRBV21-1
TGTGCCAGCCTTTGCAGGGCTAAGGATACGCAGTATTTT
CASLCRAKDTQYF
>.|once|TRBJ2-1|TRBV9
TGTGCCAGCAGCGCACAGGAGTACAATGAGCAGTTCTTC
CASSAQEYNEQFF
>.|.|TRBJ2-7|TRBV4-1
TGCGCCAGCAGCCAAGATATCGTCCAGGTCGAGCAGTACTTC
CASSQDIVQVEQYF
>TRBD1|.|TRBJ2-5|TRBV5-1
TGCGCCAGCAGCTTGGGACAGGGGGAGACCCAGTACTTC
CASSLGQGETQYF
>.|.|TRBJ2-7|TRBV4-1
TGCGCCAGCAGCCAACTGACTGCCTCTTTCTACGAGCAGTACTTC
CASSQLTASFYEQYF
>.|.|TRBJ1-1|TRBV9
TGTGCCAGCAGCGTAGCGAATAGCGACACTGAAGCTTTCTTT
CASSVANSDTEAFF
>TRBD1|.|TRBJ1-2|TRBV24-1
TGTGCCACCAGTATGGGGGACAGCTTCTATGGCTACACCTTC
CATSMGDSFYGYTF
>TRBD1|.|TRBJ1-1|TRBV27
TGTGCCAGCAGTCCAGGGACAGGGGAAAGGAATGAAGCTTTCTTT
CASSPGTGERNEAFF
>.|.|TRBJ1-6|TRBV18
TGTGCCAGCTCACCGTCAGGGAATTCACCCCTCCACTTT
CASSPSGNSPLHF
>TRBD1|once|TRBJ2-5|TRBV2
TGTGCCAGCAGTGAAAACCCGGGACAGGGGGAGACCCAGTACTTC
CASSENPGQGETQYF
>.|.|TRBJ1-4|TRBV9
TGTGCCAGCAGCCCCACCTTACGGGGTGAAAAACTGTTTTTT
CASSPTLRGEKLFF
>.|.|TRBJ2-5|TRBV7-2
TGTGCCAGCAGCTTCCAGGGTAAAGAGACCCAGTACTTC
CASSFQGKETQYF
>TRBD1|.|TRBJ2-7|TRBV12-3/TRBV12-4
TGTGCCAGCAGTCTGACAGGGCCCCCGATATATTTC
CASSLTGPPIYF
>TRBD2|.|TRBJ2-1|TRBV27
TGTGCCAGCAGGAGCGGGGGGGACTACAATGAGCAGTTCTTC
CASRSGGDYNEQFF
>TRBD2|once|TRBJ2-5|TRBV9
TGTGCCAGCAGCGTAGGGGCTAGCGGGAACCAAGAGACCCAGTACTTC
CASSVGASGNQETQYF
>TRBD1|.|TRBJ1-5|TRBV28
TGTGCCAGCAAAAGACAGGGGGCAACTCAGCCCCAGCATTTT
CASKRQGATQPQHF